This TCR beta chain was recovered during a study of long-term antiretroviral therapy in people with HIV. Across the whole study: Collection dates of the earliest samples fall about a decade before the 2015 immediate-ART recommendation.

With survey level as its setting, the immunoSEQ assay was v3.0. The assay was immunoSEQ multiplex PCR, and TCRdb's table has in-frame clones only and misses some. The sample has fewer than 40,000 clones; 80% are singletons. PBMC samples from each donor numbered at least one pre-ART and at least two post-ART. CDR1 is ENHRY, CDR2 SYGVKD, per germline. The CDR3 runs 13 residues. Trimming removed 4 bases at V and 6 bases at J, with 12 bases between. The receptor was derived from a man aged 30 to 45 with HIV. The specimen was unsorted PBMCs, collected 3.4 years after starting antiretroviral therapy. This sequence joins TRBV10-3 and TRBJ1-1; possible D gene TRBD1, 5 bases. The CDR3 bases are TGTGCCATCAGTGCTGACAGTGGGGCTGAAGCTTTCTTT. Translated, it gives CAISADSGAEAFF.